Listed below are T cell receptor beta chains from one sample, sequenced in a study of CXCR3-negative and CXCR3-positive naive CD8 T cells. TCRdb processed the 5' RACE reads again and assigns one entry to each CDR3 protein, with no DNA. The sample's table shows about 5,500 distinct CDR3 sequences. Sequenced: naive CXCR3- CD8+ T cells from blood. These receptors came from a human donor in good health. Some clones in this sample may be carry-over from other donors' samples. CDR3s include the opening cysteine and the closing phenylalanine or tryptophan. Each record gives: clone size, J gene, V gene, CDR3 protein. Size tells how often a clone was seen (once, few, many) or the class of an expanded clone, and some rows leave it out.

. | TRBJ2-7 | TRBV7-8 | CASSLSWDRPSSYEQYF
medium-sized | TRBJ2-7 | TRBV19 | CASSNTVYSYEQYF
large | TRBJ1-1 | TRBV4-1 | CASSQALGPTVTSFF
. | TRBJ2-1 | TRBV9 | CASSGSGGASEQFF
medium-sized | TRBJ2-1 | TRBV20-1 | CSASPILKPYNEQFF
. | TRBJ2-1 | TRBV10-3 | CAISEGRHSYNEQFF
. | TRBJ2-5 | TRBV28 | CASSLSPSGRAEETQYF
. | TRBJ1-3 | TRBV6-1 | CASTAKGVSGNTIYF
medium-sized | TRBJ1-2 | TRBV27 | CASSHAAYGYTF
. | TRBJ2-7 | TRBV7-6 | CASSAVLAGQQLILYEQYF
. | TRBJ2-1 | TRBV7-8 | CASSLSFSGINSNEQFF
medium-sized | TRBJ2-2 | TRBV4-3 | CASSQLDTGTGGTGELFF
medium-sized | TRBJ2-3 | TRBV29-1 | CSVGISSTDTQYF
medium-sized | TRBJ1-1 | TRBV6-6 | CASRNKQVLFPSSFF
medium-sized | TRBJ2-7 | TRBV7-9 | CASSLGLAGEQYF
. | TRBJ1-5 | TRBV10-3 | CAISEVGHQPQHF
. | TRBJ2-7 | TRBV7-3 | CASSASGSHEQYF
medium-sized | TRBJ1-2 | TRBV10-3 | CAISGGDGYTF
. | TRBJ2-1 | TRBV12-3/TRBV12-4 | CASSPDSLSAKFF
medium-sized | TRBJ2-1 | TRBV7-8 | CASSSLPGQGAGNEQFF
medium-sized | TRBJ2-5 | TRBV21-1 | CASTNSGTQYF
. | TRBJ2-7 | TRBV7-9 | CASSLGQGANEQYF
. | TRBJ2-1 | TRBV20-1 | CSANLLAGARYNEQFF
medium-sized | TRBJ2-7 | TRBV12-3/TRBV12-4 | CASSFSLAGYLGSYEQYF
. | TRBJ1-1 | TRBV10-2 | CASIEGTYTEAFF
medium-sized | TRBJ1-2 | TRBV4-3 | CASSPRTPMRDGYTF
. | TRBJ1-1 | TRBV9 | CASSSDRNTEAFF
medium-sized | TRBJ2-3 | TRBV29-1 | CSAQLAGDRFSTDTQYF
. | TRBJ2-7 | TRBV6-2/TRBV6-3 | CASIPNMRDRANEQYF
medium-sized | TRBJ2-7 | TRBV7-9 | CASSSTPGQGSYEQYF
. | TRBJ1-2 | TRBV4-1 | CASSQDSRTAAFF
. | TRBJ1-1 | TRBV11-1 | CASSLGLQMGQGASEAFF
. | TRBJ1-1 | TRBV12-3/TRBV12-4 | CASSPGHLEAFF
. | TRBJ2-5 | TRBV29-1 | CSAPGRGRETQYF
medium-sized | TRBJ2-7 | TRBV29-1 | CSVGGLSYEQYF
. | TRBJ1-1 | TRBV7-9 | CAVHRGTEAFF
medium-sized | TRBJ1-2 | TRBV12-3/TRBV12-4 | CASSFVEFTKSDYGYTF
. | TRBJ2-1 | TRBV4-3 | CASSQELAGGGEQFF
. | TRBJ2-1 | TRBV19 | CASSIEGLYNEQFF
medium-sized | TRBJ1-2 | TRBV19 | CASSPADIYGYTF
. | TRBJ2-7 | TRBV13 | CASSQDSYEQYF
medium-sized | TRBJ2-5 | TRBV6-2/TRBV6-3 | CASHPPGDGGPLQETQYF
medium-sized | TRBJ2-5 | TRBV29-1 | CSVDSGAAETQYF
. | TRBJ1-1 | TRBV29-1 | CSVEGSQENTEAFF
. | TRBJ2-7 | TRBV29-1 | CSVIDRYEQYF
. | TRBJ2-1 | TRBV29-1 | CSVPGPNEQFF
. | TRBJ1-2 | TRBV29-1 | CSTASGYGYTF
medium-sized | TRBJ2-7 | TRBV28 | CASQEETGSYEQYF